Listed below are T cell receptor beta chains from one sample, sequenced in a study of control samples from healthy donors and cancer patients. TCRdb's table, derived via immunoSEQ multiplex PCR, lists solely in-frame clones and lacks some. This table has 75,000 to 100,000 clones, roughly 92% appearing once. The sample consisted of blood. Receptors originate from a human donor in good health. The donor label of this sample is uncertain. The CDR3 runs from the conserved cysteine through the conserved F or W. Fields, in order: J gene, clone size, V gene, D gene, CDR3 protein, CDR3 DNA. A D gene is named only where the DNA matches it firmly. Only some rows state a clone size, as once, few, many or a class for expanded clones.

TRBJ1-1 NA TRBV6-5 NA CASTAAAHGALAFF TGTGCCAGCACCGCCGCTGCCCATGGGGCGCTCGCTTTCTTT
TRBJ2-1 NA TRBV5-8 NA CASSRGSSYNEQFF TGTGCCAGCAGCCGGGGAAGCTCCTACAATGAGCAGTTCTTC
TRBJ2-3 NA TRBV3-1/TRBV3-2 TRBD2 CASSLPGLAGGFTDTQYF TGTGCCAGCAGCCTACCGGGACTAGCGGGGGGTTTCACAGATACGCAGTATTTT
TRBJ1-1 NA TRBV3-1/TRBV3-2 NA CASSQDPDLGTEAFF TGTGCCAGCAGCCAAGACCCAGATCTAGGCACTGAAGCTTTCTTT
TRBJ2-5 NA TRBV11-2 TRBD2 CASSLEGLAGIKETQYF TGTGCCAGCAGCTTAGAAGGACTAGCGGGGATCAAAGAGACCCAGTACTTC
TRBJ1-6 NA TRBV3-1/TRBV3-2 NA CASSQDGSRRSSPLHF TGTGCCAGCAGCCAAGATGGGTCCAGGCGGAGCTCACCCCTCCACTTT
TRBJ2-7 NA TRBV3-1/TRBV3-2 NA CASSSGRYEQYF TGTGCCAGCAGCTCGGGTCGCTACGAGCAGTACTTC
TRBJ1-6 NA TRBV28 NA CASSFQLGDSPLHF TGTGCCAGCAGTTTCCAGTTAGGGGATTCACCCCTCCACTTT
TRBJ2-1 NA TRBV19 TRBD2 CASSIELAGAYNEQFF TGTGCCAGTAGTATAGAACTAGCGGGGGCCTACAATGAGCAGTTCTTC
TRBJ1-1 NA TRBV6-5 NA CASSSPQGVAFF TGTGCCAGCAGTTCTCCCCAGGGAGTCGCTTTCTTT
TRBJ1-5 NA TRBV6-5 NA CASLGTRSQPQHF TGTGCCAGCCTCGGGACTCGGAGCCAGCCCCAGCATTTT
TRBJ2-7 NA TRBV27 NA CASSDRTYEQYF TGTGCCAGCAGTGACCGGACCTACGAGCAGTACTTC
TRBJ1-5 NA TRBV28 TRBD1 CASSLLRTGVPNQPQHF TGTGCCAGCAGTTTATTGAGGACAGGGGTGCCCAATCAGCCCCAGCATTTT
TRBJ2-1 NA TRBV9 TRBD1 CASSITGGAHGEQFF TGTGCCAGCAGCATAACAGGGGGAGCGCATGGTGAGCAGTTCTTC
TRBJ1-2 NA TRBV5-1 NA CASSLQTARGYTF TGCGCCAGCAGCTTGCAAACCGCGCGGGGCTACACCTTC
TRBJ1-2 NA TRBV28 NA CASTFGSGGYTF TGTGCCAGCACATTCGGGAGCGGTGGCTACACCTTC
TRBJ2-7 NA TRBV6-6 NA CASSYSAHYEQYF TGTGCCAGCAGTTACAGCGCCCACTACGAGCAGTACTTC
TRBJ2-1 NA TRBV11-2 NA CASSSNTYTGSSYNEQFF TGTGCCAGCAGCTCCAACACATATACAGGGAGCTCCTACAATGAGCAGTTCTTC
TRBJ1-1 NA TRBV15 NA CATSTFPGVKNTEAFF TGTGCCACCAGCACCTTTCCGGGTGTCAAGAACACTGAAGCTTTCTTT
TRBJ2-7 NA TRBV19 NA CASSIGPLSGTRTGEQYF TGTGCCAGTAGTATAGGGCCTTTAAGCGGGACAAGAACGGGGGAGCAGTACTTC
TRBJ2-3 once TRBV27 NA CASSSSVARILDTQYF TGTGCCAGCAGTTCATCGGTAGCGCGGATACTAGATACGCAGTATTTT
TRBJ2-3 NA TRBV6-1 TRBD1 CASSELQGGASTDTQYF TGTGCCAGCAGTGAATTACAGGGGGGCGCTAGCACAGATACGCAGTATTTT
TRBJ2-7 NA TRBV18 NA CASSSGSQFEQYF TGTGCCAGCTCATCAGGGTCTCAGTTCGAGCAGTACTTC
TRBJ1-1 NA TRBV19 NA CASHRRNTEAFF TGTGCCAGTCATCGGAGGAACACTGAAGCTTTCTTT
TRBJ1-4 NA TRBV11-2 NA CASSPSAAGGAEKLFF TGTGCCAGCAGCCCATCGGCTGCGGGGGGCGCGGAAAAACTGTTTTTT
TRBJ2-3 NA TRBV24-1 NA CATSDPGLYPGTDTQYF TGTGCCACCAGTGATCCCGGGCTCTACCCCGGCACAGATACGCAGTATTTT
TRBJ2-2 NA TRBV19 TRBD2 CASSIPLAGVLNTGELFF TGTGCCAGTAGTATCCCGCTAGCGGGGGTACTAAACACCGGGGAGCTGTTTTTT
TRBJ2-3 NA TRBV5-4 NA CASSPPFGTDTQYF TGTGCCAGCAGCCCGCCGTTTGGTACAGATACGCAGTATTTT
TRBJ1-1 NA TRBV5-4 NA CASTPGQGRALNTEAFF TGTGCCAGCACCCCTGGGCAGGGGAGGGCCCTAAACACTGAAGCTTTCTTT
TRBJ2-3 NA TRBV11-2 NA CASSLEGSRTDTQYF TGTGCCAGCAGCTTAGAGGGCAGCCGCACAGATACGCAGTATTTT
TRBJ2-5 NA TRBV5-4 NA CASSLANAGNQETQYF TGTGCCAGCAGCTTGGCCAACGCGGGGAACCAAGAGACCCAGTACTTC